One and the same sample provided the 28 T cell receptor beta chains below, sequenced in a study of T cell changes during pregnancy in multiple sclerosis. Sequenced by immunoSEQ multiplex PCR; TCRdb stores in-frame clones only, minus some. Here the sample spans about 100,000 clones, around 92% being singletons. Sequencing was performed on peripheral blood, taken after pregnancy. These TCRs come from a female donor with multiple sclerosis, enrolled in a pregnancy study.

CDR3 protein: CASSPGLVYQYF. In DNA, the CDR3 is TGTGCCAGCAGCCCGGGACTAGTCTACCAGTACTTC. This rearrangement joins TRBV7-9 to TRBJ2-5, with 8 bases fitting TRBD2. The V segment lost 5 bases and the J segment 10 bases; nucleotides outside the gene matches: 6. This CDR3 has 12 amino acids. Germline-derived CDR1 and CDR2 are SEHNR and FQNEAQ (reference sequence).

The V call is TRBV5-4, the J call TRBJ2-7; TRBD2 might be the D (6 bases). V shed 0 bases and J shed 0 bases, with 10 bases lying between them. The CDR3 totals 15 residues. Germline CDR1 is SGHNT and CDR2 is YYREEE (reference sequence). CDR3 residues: CASSLGRGTSYEQYF. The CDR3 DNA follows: TGTGCCAGCAGCTTGGGTCGGGGGACCTCCTACGAGCAGTACTTC.

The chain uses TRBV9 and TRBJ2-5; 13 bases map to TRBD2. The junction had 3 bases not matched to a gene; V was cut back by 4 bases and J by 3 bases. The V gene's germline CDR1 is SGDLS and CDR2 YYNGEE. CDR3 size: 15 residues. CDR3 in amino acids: CASSQGLAGEETQYF. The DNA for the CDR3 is TGTGCCAGCAGCCAAGGACTAGCGGGAGAAGAGACCCAGTACTTC.

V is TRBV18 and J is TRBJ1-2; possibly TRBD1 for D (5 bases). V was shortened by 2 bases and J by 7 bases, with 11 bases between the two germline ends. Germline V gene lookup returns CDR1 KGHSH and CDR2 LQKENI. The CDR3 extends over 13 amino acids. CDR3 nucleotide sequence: TGTGCCAGCTCACCATCAGGGTCCGGTGGCTACACCTTC. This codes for CASSPSGSGGYTF.

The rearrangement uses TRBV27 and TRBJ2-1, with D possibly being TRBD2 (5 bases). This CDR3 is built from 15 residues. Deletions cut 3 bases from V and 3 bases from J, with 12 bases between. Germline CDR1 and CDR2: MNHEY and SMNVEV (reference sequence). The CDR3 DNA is TGTGCCAGCAGTTTGTTTGCAGGAGGCTACAATGAGCAGTTCTTC. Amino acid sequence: CASSLFAGGYNEQFF.

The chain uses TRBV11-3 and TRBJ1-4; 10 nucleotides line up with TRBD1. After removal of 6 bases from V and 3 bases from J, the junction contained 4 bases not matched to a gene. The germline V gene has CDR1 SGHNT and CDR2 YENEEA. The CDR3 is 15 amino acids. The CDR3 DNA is TGTGCCAGCAGACGACAGGGGGCGGCTAATGAAAAACTGTTTTTT. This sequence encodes CASRRQGAANEKLFF.

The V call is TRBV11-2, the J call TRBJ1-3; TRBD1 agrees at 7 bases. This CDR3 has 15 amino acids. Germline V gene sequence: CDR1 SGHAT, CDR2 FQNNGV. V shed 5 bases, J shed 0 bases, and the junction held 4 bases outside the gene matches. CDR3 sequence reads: CASSATGDSGNTIYF. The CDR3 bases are TGTGCCAGCAGCGCAACAGGGGACTCTGGAAACACCATATATTTT.

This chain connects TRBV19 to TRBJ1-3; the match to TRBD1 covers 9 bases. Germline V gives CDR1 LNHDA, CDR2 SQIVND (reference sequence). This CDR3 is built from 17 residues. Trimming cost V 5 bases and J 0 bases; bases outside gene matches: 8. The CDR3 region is CASSRPDRGISGNTIYF. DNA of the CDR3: TGTGCCAGTAGTCGACCCGACAGGGGGATCTCTGGAAACACCATATATTTT.

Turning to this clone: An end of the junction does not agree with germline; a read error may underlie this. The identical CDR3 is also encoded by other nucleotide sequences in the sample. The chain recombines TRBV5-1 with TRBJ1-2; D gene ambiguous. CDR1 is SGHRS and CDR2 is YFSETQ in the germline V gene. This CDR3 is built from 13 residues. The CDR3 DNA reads TGCGCTAGCAGCTTGGCCGCTAACTATGGCTACACCTTC. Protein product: CASSLAANYGYTF. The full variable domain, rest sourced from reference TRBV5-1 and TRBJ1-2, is KAGVTQTPRYLIKTRGQQVTLSCSPISGHRSVSWYQQTPGQGLQFLFEYFSETQRNKGNFPGRFSGRQFSNSRSEMNVSTLELGDSALYLCASSLAANYGYTFGSGTRLTVV.

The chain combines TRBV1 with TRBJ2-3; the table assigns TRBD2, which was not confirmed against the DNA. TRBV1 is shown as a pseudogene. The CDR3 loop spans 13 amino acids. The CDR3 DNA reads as TGCACCAGCAGCCAGGGACTAGTAGATACGCAGTATTTT. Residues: CTSSQGLVDTQYF.

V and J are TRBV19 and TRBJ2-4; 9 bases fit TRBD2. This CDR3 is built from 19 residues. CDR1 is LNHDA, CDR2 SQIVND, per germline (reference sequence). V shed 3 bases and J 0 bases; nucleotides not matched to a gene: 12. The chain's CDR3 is CASSISGGGAILAKNIQYF. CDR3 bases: TGTGCCAGTAGTATCTCCGGCGGGGGGGCGATCCTAGCCAAAAACATTCAGTACTTC.

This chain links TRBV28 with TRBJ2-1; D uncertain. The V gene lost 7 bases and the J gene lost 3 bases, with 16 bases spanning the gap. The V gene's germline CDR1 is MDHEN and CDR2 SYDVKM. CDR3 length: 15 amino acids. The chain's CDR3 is CASTSLGDGYNEQFF. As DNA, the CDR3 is TGTGCCAGCACCTCCCTCGGAGACGGCTACAATGAGCAGTTCTTC.

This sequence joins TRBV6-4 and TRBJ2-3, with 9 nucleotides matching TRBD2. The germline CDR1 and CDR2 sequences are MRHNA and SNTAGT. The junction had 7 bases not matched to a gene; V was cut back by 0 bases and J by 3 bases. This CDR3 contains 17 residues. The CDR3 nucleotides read TGTGCCAGCAGTGACTCCGTCGGGGCGGGAGGGACAGATACGCAGTATTTT. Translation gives CASSDSVGAGGTDTQYF.

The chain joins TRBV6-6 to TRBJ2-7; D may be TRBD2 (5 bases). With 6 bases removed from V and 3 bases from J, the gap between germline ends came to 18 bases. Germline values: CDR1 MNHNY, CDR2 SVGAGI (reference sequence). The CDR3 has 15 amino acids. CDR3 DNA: TGTGCCAGCAGAAGAGGGCCTGATGTATACTACGAGCAGTACTTC. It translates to CASRRGPDVYYEQYF.

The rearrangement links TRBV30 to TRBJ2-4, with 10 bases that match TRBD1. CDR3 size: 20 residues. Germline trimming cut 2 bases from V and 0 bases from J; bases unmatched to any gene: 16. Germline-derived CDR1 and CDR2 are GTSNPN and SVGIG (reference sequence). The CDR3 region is CAWSRSGTGEVGLAKNIQYF. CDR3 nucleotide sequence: TGTGCCTGGAGTAGGTCCGGGACAGGGGAAGTGGGGTTAGCCAAAAACATTCAGTACTTC. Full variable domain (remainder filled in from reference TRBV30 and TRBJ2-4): SQTIHQWPATLVQPVGSPLSLECTVEGTSNPNLYWYRQAAGRGLQLLFYSVGIGQISSEVPQNLSASRPQDRQFILSSKKLLLSDSGFYLCAWSRSGTGEVGLAKNIQYFGAGTRLSVL.

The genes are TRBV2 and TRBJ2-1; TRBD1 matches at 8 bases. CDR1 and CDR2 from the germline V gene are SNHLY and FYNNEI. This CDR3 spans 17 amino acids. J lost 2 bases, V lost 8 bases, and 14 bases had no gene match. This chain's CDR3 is CASPGQASVAAYNEQFF. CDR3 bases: TGTGCCAGCCCGGGACAGGCCTCGGTAGCGGCCTACAATGAGCAGTTCTTC. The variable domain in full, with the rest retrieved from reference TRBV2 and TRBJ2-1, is EPEVTQTPSHQVTQMGQEVILRCVPISNHLYFYWYRQILGQKVEFLVSFYNNEISEKSEIFDDQFSVERPDGSNFTLKIRSTKLEDSAMYFCASPGQASVAAYNEQFFGPGTRLTVL.

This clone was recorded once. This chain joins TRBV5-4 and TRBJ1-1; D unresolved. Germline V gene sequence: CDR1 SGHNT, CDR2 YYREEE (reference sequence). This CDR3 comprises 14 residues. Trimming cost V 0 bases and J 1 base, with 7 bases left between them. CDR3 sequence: CASSLGAGNTEAFF. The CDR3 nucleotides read TGTGCCAGCAGCTTGGGGGCGGGGAACACTGAAGCTTTCTTT.

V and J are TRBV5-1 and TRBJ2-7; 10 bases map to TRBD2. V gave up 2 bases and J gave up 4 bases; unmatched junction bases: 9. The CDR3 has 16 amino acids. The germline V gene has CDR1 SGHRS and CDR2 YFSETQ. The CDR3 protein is CASSLKAGGFGYEQYF. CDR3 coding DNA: TGCGCCAGCAGCTTAAAAGCGGGGGGGTTTGGTTACGAGCAGTACTTC.

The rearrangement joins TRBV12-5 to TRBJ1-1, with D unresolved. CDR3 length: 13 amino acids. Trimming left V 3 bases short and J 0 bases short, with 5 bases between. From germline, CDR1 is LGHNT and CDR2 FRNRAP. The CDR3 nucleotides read TGTGCTAGTGGTTTACCAGTGAACACTGAAGCTTTCTTT. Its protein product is CASGLPVNTEAFF.

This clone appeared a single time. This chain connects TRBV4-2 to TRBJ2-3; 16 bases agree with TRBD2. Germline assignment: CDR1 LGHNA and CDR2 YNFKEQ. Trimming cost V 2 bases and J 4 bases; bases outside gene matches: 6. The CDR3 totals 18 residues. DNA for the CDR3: TGTGCCAGCAGCCAACTGGGACTAGCGGGAGGGCCCTCAGATACGCAGTATTTT. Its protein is CASSQLGLAGGPSDTQYF.

The CDR3 DNA follows: TGCGCCAGCAGCTTGAGAGCGGGGGGGGAAAATGAGCAGTTCTTC. Translated: CASSLRAGGENEQFF. V and J are TRBV5-1 and TRBJ2-1; 10 bases are a match to TRBD2. The CDR3 spans 15 residues. Trimming at V came to 1 base and at J to 7 bases, leaving 5 bases not matched to a gene. CDR1 SGHRS and CDR2 YFSETQ come from the germline V gene.

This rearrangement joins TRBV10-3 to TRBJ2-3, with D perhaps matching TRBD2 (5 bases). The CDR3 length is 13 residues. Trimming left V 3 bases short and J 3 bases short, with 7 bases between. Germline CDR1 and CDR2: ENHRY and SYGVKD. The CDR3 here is CAISDSETDTQYF. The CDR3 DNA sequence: TGTGCCATCAGTGATAGCGAAACAGATACGCAGTATTTT.

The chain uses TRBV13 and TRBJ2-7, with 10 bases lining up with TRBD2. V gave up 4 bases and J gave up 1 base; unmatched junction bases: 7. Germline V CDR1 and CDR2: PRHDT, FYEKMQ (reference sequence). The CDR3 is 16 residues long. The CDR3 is CASSSQLAGPSYEQYF. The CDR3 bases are TGTGCCAGCAGCTCTCAACTAGCGGGGCCATCCTACGAGCAGTACTTC. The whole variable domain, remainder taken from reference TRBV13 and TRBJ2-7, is AAGVIQSPRHLIKEKRETATLKCYPIPRHDTVYWYQQGPGQDPQFLISFYEKMQSDKGSIPDRFSAQQFSDYHSELNMSSLELGDSALYFCASSSQLAGPSYEQYFGPGTRLTVT.

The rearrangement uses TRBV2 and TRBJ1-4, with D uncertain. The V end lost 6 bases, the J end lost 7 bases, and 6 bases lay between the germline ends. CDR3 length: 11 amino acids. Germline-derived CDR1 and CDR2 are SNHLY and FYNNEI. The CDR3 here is CASRVSEKLFF. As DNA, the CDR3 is TGTGCCAGCAGGGTCAGTGAAAAACTGTTTTTT.

CDR3 sequence (DNA): TGTGCCAGCAGCTTAGGGGGGACAGGGCCAGAAAAACTGTTTTTT. Translation: CASSLGGTGPEKLFF. This chain uses TRBV7-2 with TRBJ1-4; 9 positions agree with TRBD1. Germline CDR1 reads SGHTA; CDR2 reads FQGNSA. J was trimmed by 8 bases and V by 1 base; bases with no gene match: 5. This CDR3 is built from 15 residues.

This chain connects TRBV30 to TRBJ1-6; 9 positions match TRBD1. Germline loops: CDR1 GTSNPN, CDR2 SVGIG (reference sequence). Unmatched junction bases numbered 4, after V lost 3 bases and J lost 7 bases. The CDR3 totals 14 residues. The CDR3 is CAWSRDRVNSPLHF. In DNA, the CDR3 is TGTGCCTGGAGCCGGGACAGGGTAAATTCACCCCTCCACTTT.

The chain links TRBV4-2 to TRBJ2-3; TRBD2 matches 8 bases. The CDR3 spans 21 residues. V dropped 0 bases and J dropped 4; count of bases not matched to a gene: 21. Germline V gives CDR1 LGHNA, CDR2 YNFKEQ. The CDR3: CASSQDEGPGLVGAVSDTQYF. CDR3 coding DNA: TGTGCCAGCAGCCAAGATGAGGGCCCGGGACTAGTAGGGGCAGTCTCAGATACGCAGTATTTT.

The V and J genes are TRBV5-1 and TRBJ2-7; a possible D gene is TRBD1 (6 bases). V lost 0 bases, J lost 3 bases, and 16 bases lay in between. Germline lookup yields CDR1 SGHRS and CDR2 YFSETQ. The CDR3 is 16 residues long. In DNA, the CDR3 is TGCGCCAGCAGCTTGGCAGGGGCAGCTCAAAACTACGAGCAGTACTTC. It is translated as CASSLAGAAQNYEQYF. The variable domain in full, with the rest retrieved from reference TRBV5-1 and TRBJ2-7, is KAGVTQTPRYLIKTRGQQVTLSCSPISGHRSVSWYQQTPGQGLQFLFEYFSETQRNKGNFPGRFSGRQFSNSRSEMNVSTLELGDSALYLCASSLAGAAQNYEQYFGPGTRLTVT.